These T cell receptor beta chains were read from a single sample in a study of CD8+ T cells in alopecia areata. Libraries were prepared by immunoSEQ multiplex PCR; TCRdb keeps only in-frame clonotypes and omits some of them. The sample shows more than 100,000 clones, 50% to 55% of them seen only once. Sequenced here: CD4+ T cells sorted from blood, sampled at week 4, from a patient treated with tofacitinib. The source of these receptors is a human donor with alopecia areata. Each CDR3 is given with its conserved first and last residue. The order of the fields is clone size, V gene, J gene, D gene, CDR3 protein, CDR3 DNA. D genes are given only for firm matches. A clone size is listed for some rows: how often the clone was seen (once, few, many), or a class if it is expanded.

once	TRBV9	TRBJ1-1	TRBD1	CASSVRTTGGVDTEAFF	TGTGCCAGCAGCGTCAGGACCACAGGGGGCGTTGACACTGAAGCTTTCTTT
-	TRBV5-1	TRBJ2-7	TRBD2	CASSSSLAGSYEQYF	TGCGCCAGCAGCTCCTCGCTAGCGGGAAGCTACGAGCAGTACTTC
-	TRBV7-3	TRBJ2-7	TRBD2	CASSSGRGDYEQYF	TGTGCCAGCAGCTCTGGGCGGGGGGACTACGAGCAGTACTTC
few	TRBV7-9	TRBJ1-2	-	CASSLGDLAF	TGTGCCAGCAGCTTAGGAGACTTAGCCTTC
few	TRBV19	TRBJ1-1	TRBD1	CASSIFGQGQSEAFF	TGTGCCAGTAGCATTTTCGGACAGGGGCAGTCTGAAGCTTTCTTT
-	TRBV4-1	TRBJ1-2	TRBD1	CASSPTGNGYGYTF	TGCGCCAGCAGCCCGACAGGGAACGGCTATGGCTACACCTTC
-	TRBV29-1	TRBJ2-3	-	CSVEDFNPWGTDTQYF	TGCAGCGTTGAAGATTTCAACCCATGGGGCACAGATACGCAGTATTTT
few	TRBV13	TRBJ1-6	-	CASSRGGENSPLHF	TGTGCCAGCAGCAGAGGAGGTGAGAATTCACCCCTCCACTTT
-	TRBV30	TRBJ1-1	-	CAWMKSGNTEAFF	TGTGCCTGGATGAAATCGGGGAACACTGAAGCTTTCTTT
-	TRBV5-1	TRBJ1-2	TRBD1	CASSLGTGGYGYTF	TGCGCCAGCAGCTTGGGTACAGGGGGCTATGGCTACACCTTC
-	TRBV7-2	TRBJ1-1	TRBD1	CASSSQTGVTEAFF	TGTGCCAGCAGTTCTCAGACAGGGGTCACTGAAGCTTTCTTT
few	TRBV18	TRBJ1-2	TRBD1	CASSLDRAGYGYTF	TGTGCCAGCTCACTAGACAGGGCGGGCTATGGCTACACCTTC
-	TRBV7-2	TRBJ2-7	TRBD2	CASSRGSGSFYEQYF	TGTGCCAGCAGCCGTGGGAGCGGGAGTTTCTACGAGCAGTACTTC
-	TRBV19	TRBJ2-5	TRBD2	CASSTGGSPEGETQYF	TGTGCCAGTAGTACCGGCGGGAGCCCGGAGGGGGAGACCCAGTACTTC
-	TRBV6-5	TRBJ1-2	-	CASSSSWGYTF	TGTGCCAGCAGTTCCTCCTGGGGCTACACCTTC
-	TRBV7-9	TRBJ2-3	-	CASSSTSLGTDTQYF	TGTGCCAGCAGCTCAACTAGTTTGGGGACAGATACGCAGTATTTT
-	TRBV7-2	TRBJ2-1	-	CASSLDREGYNEQFF	TGTGCCAGCAGCTTGGACAGGGAGGGGTACAATGAGCAGTTCTTC
-	TRBV19	TRBJ1-1	-	CASSILAGPAEAFF	TGTGCCAGTAGTATTCTAGCAGGGCCAGCTGAAGCTTTCTTT
-	TRBV30	TRBJ1-4	-	CAWSAPGATEKLFF	TGTGCCTGGAGTGCCCCAGGGGCGACTGAAAAACTGTTTTTT
few	TRBV6-6	TRBJ1-2	-	CASSQDSGSYGYTF	TGTGCCAGCAGTCAAGATTCTGGGAGCTATGGCTACACCTTC
-	TRBV30	TRBJ1-4	-	CAWSVLTMSGKLFF	TGTGCCTGGAGTGTACTAACCATGTCGGGAAAACTGTTTTTT
few	TRBV25-1	TRBJ1-1	-	CASRRGSRTEAFF	TGTGCCAGCAGACGGGGGAGTCGAACTGAAGCTTTCTTT
few	TRBV29-1	TRBJ1-1	-	CSVVSPRNTEAFF	TGCAGCGTTGTCAGTCCAAGGAACACTGAAGCTTTCTTT